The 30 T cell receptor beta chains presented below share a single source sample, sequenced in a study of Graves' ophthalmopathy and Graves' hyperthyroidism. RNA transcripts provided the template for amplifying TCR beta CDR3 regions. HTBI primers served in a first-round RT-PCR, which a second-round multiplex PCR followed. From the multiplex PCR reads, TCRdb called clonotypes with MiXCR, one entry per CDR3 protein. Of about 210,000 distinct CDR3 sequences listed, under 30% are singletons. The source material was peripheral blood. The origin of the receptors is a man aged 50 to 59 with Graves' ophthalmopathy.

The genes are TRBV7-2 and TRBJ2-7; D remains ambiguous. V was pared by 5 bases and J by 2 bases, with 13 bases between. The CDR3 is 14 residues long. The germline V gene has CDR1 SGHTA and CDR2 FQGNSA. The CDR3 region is CASSGYSTPYEQYF. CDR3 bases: TGTGCCAGCAGCGGCTATAGCACACCCTACGAGCAGTACTTC. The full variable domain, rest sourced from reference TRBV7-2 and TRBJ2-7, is GAGVSQSPSNKVTEKGKDVELRCDPISGHTALYWYRQSLGQGLEFLIYFQGNSAPDKSGLPSDRFSAERTGGSVSTLTIQRTQQEDSAVYLCASSGYSTPYEQYFGPGTRLTVT.

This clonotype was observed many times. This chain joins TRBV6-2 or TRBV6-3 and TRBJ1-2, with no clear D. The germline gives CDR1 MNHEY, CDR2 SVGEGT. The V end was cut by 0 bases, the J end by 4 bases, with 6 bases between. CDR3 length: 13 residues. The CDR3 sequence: CASSYSMVYGYTF. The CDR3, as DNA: TGTGCCAGCAGTTACTCGATGGTCTATGGCTACACCTTC.

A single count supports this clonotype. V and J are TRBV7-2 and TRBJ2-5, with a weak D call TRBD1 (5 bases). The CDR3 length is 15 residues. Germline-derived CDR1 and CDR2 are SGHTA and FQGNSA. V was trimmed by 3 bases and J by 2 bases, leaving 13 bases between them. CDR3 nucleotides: TGTGCCAGCAGCTTTGGGGTGGGGCCGCAAGAGACCCAGTACTTC. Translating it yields CASSFGVGPQETQYF.

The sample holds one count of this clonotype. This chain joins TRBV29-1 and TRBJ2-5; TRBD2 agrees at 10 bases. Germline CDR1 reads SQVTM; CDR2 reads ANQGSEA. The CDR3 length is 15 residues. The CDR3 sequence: CSSPGASGRQETQYF. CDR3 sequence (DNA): TGCAGTTCTCCTGGGGCTAGCGGGAGACAAGAGACCCAGTACTTC.

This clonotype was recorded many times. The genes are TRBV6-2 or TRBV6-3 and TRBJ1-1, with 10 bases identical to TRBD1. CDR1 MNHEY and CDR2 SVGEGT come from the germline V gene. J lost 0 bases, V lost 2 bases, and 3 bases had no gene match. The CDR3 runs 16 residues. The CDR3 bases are TGTGCCAGCAGTTACGCGACAGGGGGCTTGAACACTGAAGCTTTCTTT. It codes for CASSYATGGLNTEAFF.

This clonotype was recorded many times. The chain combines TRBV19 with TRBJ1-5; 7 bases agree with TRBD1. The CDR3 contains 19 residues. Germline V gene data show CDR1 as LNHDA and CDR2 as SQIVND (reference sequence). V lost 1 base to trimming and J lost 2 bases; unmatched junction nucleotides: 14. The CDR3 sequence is CASSIAQRGPESGNQPQHF. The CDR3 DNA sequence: TGTGCCAGTAGTATAGCCCAGAGGGGGCCCGAGAGTGGCAATCAGCCCCAGCATTTT.

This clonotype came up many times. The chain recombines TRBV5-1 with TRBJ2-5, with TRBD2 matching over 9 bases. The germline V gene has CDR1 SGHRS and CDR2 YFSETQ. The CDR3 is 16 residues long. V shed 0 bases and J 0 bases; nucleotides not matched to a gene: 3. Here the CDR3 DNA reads TGCGCCAGCAGCTTGGCGCCTAGCGGGAACCAAGAGACCCAGTACTTC. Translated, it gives CASSLAPSGNQETQYF.

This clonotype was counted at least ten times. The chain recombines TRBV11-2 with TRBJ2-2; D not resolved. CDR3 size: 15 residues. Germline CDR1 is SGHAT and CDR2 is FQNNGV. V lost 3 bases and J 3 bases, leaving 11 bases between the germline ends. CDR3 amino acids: CASSFRMADTGELFF. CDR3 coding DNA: TGTGCCAGCAGCTTCCGGATGGCCGACACCGGGGAGCTGTTTTTT.

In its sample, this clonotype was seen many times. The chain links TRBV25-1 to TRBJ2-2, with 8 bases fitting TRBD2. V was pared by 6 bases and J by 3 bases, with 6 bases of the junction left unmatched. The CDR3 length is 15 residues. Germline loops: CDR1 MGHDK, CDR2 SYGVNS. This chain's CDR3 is CASRRGTRDTGELFF. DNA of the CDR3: TGTGCCAGCAGGCGGGGGACTAGGGACACCGGGGAGCTGTTTTTT.

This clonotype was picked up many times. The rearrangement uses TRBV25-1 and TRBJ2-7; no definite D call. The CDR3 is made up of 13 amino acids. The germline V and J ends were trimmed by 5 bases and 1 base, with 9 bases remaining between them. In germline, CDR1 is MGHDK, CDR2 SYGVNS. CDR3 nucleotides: TGTGCCAGCAGTAGCGTGGGGTCCTACGAGCAGTACTTC. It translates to CASSSVGSYEQYF.

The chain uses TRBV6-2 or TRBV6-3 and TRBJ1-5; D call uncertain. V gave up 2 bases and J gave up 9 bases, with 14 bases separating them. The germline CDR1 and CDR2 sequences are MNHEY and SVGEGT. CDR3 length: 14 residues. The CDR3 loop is CASSYGEENWPQHF. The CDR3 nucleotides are TGTGCCAGCAGTTACGGGGAGGAAAATTGGCCCCAGCATTTT.

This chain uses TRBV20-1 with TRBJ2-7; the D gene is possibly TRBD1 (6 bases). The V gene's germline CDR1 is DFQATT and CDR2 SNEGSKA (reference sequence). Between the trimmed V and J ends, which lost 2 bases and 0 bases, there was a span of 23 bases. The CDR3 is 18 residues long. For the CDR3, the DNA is TGCAGTGCTAGACCATCGTCCCTCCTTACAGGGAGCTCCTACGAGCAGTACTTC. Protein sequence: CSARPSSLLTGSSYEQYF.

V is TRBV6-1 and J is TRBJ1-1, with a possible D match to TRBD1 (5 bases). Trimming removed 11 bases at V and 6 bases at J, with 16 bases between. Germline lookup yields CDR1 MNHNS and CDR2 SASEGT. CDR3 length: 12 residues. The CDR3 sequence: CAGRAQGAEAFF. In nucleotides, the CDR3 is TGTGCCGGACGAGCCCAGGGTGCTGAAGCTTTCTTT.

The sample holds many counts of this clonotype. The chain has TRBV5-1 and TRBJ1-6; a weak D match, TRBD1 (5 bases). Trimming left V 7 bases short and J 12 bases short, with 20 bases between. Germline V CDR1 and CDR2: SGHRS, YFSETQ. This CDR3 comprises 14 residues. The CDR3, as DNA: TGCGCCAGCGGAACCGGGACCGAGTTTCTACCCCTCCACTTT. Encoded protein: CASGTGTEFLPLHF.

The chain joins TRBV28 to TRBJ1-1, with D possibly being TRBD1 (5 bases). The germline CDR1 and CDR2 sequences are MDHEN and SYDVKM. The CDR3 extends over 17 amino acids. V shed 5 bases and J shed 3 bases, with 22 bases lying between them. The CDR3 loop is CASSPGTAVPEHTEAFF. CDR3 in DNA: TGTGCCAGCAGTCCAGGGACTGCGGTCCCCGAGCACACTGAAGCTTTCTTT.

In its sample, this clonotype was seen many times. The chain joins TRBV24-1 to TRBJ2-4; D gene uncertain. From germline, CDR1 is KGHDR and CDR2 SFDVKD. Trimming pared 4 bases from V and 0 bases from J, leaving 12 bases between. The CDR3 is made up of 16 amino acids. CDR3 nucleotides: TGTGCCACCAGTGACAACAGTGAGTTAGCCAAAAACATTCAGTACTTC. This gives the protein CATSDNSELAKNIQYF.

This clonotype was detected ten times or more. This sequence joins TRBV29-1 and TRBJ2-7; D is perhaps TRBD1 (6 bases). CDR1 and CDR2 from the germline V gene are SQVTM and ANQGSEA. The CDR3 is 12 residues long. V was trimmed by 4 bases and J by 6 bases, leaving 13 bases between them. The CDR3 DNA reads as TGCAGCGTTGCGGCAGGGGTCTCCGAGCAGTACTTC. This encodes CSVAAGVSEQYF.

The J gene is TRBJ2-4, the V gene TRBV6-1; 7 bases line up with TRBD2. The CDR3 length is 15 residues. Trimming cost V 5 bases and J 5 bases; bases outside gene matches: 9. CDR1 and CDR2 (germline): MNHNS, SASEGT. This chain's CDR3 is CASSPGRLAENIQYF. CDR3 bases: TGTGCCAGCAGTCCCGGGCGGCTAGCGGAAAACATTCAGTACTTC.

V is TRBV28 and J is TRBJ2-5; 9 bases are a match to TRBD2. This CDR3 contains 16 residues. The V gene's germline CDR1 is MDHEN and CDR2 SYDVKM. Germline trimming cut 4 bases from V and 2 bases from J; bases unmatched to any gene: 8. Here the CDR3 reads CASSSAASGMQETQYF. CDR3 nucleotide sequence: TGTGCCAGCAGTTCTGCTGCTAGCGGGATGCAAGAGACCCAGTACTTC. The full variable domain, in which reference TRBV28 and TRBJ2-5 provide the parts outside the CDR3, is DVKVTQSSRYLVKRTGEKVFLECVQDMDHENMFWYRQDPGLGLRLIYFSYDVKMKEKGDIPEGYSVSREKKERFSLILESASTNQTSMYLCASSSAASGMQETQYFGPGTRLLVL.

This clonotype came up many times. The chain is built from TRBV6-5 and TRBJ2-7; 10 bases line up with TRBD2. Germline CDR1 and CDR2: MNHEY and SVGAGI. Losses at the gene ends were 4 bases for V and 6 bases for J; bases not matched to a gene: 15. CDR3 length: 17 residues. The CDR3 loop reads CASSLIKREGSGREQYF. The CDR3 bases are TGTGCCAGCAGTTTGATAAAGCGGGAGGGTTCGGGACGCGAGCAGTACTTC.

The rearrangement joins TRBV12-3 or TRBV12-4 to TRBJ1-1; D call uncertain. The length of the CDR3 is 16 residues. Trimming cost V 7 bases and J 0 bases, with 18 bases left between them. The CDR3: CASNYEGGRMNTEAFF. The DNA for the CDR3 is TGTGCCAGCAATTACGAAGGTGGCAGGATGAACACTGAAGCTTTCTTT.

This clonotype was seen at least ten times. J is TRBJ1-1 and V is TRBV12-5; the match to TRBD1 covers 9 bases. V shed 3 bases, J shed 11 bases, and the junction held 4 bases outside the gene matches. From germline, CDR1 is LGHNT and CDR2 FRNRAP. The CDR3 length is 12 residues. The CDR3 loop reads CASGLDRGDAFF. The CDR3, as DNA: TGTGCTAGTGGTTTAGACAGGGGGGACGCTTTCTTT.

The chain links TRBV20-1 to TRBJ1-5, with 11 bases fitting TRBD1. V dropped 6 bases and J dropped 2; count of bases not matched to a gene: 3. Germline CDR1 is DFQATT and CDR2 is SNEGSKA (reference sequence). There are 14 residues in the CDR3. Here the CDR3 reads CSAWTGGGNQPQHF. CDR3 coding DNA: TGCAGTGCGTGGACAGGGGGCGGCAATCAGCCCCAGCATTTT.

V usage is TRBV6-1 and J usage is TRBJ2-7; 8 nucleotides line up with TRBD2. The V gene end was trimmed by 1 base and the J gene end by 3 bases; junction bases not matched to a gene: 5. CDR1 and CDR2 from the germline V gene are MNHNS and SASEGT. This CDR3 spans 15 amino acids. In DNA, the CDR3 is TGTGCCAGCAGTGAAGATGCGGGAGGAAACTACGAGCAGTACTTC. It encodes CASSEDAGGNYEQYF.

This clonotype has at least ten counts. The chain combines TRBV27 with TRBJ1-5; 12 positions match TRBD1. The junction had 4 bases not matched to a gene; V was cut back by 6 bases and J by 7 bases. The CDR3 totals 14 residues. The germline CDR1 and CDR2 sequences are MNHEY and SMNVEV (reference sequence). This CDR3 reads CASRAGTGGQPQHF. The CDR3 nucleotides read TGTGCCAGCAGAGCCGGGACAGGGGGCCAGCCCCAGCATTTT.

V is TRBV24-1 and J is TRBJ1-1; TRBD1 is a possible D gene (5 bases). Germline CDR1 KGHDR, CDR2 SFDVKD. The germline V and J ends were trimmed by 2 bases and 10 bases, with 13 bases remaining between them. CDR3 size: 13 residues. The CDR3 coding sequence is TGTGCCACCAGTGATTCTGGGACGCGAGGAGCTTTCTTT. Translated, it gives CATSDSGTRGAFF.

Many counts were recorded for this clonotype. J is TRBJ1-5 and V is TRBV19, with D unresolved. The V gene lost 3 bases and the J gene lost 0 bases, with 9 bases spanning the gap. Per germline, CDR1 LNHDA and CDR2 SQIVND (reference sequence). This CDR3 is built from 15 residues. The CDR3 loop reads CASSISGNSNQPQHF. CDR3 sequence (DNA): TGTGCCAGTAGTATTTCGGGTAATAGCAATCAGCCCCAGCATTTT.

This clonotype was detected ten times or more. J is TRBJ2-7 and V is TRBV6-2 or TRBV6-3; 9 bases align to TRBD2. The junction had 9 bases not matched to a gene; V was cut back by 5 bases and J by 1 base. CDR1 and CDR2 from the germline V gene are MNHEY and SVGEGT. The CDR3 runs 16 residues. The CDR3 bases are TGTGCCAGCAGTCAGGGGCTAGCGGGGTATTCCTACGAGCAGTACTTC. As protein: CASSQGLAGYSYEQYF.

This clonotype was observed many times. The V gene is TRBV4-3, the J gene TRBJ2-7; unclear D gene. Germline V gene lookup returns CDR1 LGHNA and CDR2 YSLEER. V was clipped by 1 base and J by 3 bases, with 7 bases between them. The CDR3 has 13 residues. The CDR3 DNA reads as TGCGCCAGCAGCCAAGGCGAGTACTACGAGCAGTACTTC. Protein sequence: CASSQGEYYEQYF.

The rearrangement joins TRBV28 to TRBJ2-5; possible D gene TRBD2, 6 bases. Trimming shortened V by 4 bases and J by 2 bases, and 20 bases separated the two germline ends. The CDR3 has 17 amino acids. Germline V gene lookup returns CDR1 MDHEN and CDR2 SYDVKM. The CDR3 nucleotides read TGTGCCAGCAGTTCCCGGCCCTACCCCGGGACTCAAGAGACCCAGTACTTC. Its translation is CASSSRPYPGTQETQYF.